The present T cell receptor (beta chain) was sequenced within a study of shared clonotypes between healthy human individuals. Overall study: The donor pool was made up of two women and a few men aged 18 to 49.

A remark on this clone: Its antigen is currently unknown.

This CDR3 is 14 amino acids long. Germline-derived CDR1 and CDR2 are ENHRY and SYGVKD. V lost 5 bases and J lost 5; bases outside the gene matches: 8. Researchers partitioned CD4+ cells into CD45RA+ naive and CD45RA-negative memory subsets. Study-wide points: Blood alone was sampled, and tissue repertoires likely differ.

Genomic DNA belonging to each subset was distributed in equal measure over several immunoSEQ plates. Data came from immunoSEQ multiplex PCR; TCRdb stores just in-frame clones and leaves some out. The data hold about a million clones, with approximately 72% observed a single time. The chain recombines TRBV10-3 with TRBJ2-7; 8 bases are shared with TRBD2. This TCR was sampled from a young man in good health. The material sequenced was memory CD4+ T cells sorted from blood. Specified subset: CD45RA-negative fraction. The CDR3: CAISPQRESHEQYF. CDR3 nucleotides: TGTGCCATCAGTCCTCAGCGGGAGTCCCACGAGCAGTACTTC.